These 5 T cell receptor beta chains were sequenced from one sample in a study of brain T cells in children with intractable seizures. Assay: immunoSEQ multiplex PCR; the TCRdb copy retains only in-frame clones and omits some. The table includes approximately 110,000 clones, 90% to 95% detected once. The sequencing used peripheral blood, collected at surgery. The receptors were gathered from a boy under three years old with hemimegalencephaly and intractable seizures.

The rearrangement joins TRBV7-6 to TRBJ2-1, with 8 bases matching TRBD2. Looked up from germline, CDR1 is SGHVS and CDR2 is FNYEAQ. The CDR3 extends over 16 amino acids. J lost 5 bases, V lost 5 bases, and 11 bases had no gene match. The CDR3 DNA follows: TGTGCCAGCAGCCCCGGCGGACTAGCTACCCACAATGAGCAGTTCTTC. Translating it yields CASSPGGLATHNEQFF.

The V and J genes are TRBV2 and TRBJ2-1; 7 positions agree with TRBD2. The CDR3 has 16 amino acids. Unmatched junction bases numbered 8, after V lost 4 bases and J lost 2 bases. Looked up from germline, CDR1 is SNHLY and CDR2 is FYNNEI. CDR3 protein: CASSVQPSGAYNEQFF. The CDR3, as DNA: TGTGCCAGCAGTGTTCAGCCTAGCGGTGCCTACAATGAGCAGTTCTTC.

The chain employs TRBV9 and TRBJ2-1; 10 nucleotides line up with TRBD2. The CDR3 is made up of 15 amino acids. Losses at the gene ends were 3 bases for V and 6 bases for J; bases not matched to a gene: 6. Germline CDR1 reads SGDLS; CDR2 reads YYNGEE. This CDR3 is CASSASGSTANEQFF. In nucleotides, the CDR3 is TGTGCCAGCAGCGCTAGCGGGAGTACGGCCAATGAGCAGTTCTTC. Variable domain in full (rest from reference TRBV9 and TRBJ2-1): DSGVTQTPKHLITATGQRVTLRCSPRSGDLSVYWYQQSLDQGLQFLIQYYNGEERAKGNILERFSAQQFPDLHSELNLSSLELGDSALYFCASSASGSTANEQFFGPGTRLTVL.

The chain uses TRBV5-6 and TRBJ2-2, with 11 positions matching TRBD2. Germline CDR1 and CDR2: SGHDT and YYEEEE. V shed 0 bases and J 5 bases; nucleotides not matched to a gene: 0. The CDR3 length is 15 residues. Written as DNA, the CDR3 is TGTGCCAGCAGCTTGGGACTAGCGGGAACCGGGGAGCTGTTTTTT. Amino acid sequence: CASSLGLAGTGELFF.

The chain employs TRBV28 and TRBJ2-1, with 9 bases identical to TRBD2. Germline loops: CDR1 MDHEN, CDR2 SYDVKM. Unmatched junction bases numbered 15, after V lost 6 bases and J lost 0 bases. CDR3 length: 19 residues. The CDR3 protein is CASSQNLRNSGSSYNEQFF. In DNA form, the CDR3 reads TGTGCCAGCAGCCAGAACCTAAGAAATAGCGGGAGCTCCTACAATGAGCAGTTCTTC. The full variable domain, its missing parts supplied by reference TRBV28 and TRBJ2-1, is DVKVTQSSRYLVKRTGEKVFLECVQDMDHENMFWYRQDPGLGLRLIYFSYDVKMKEKGDIPEGYSVSREKKERFSLILESASTNQTSMYLCASSQNLRNSGSSYNEQFFGPGTRLTVL.